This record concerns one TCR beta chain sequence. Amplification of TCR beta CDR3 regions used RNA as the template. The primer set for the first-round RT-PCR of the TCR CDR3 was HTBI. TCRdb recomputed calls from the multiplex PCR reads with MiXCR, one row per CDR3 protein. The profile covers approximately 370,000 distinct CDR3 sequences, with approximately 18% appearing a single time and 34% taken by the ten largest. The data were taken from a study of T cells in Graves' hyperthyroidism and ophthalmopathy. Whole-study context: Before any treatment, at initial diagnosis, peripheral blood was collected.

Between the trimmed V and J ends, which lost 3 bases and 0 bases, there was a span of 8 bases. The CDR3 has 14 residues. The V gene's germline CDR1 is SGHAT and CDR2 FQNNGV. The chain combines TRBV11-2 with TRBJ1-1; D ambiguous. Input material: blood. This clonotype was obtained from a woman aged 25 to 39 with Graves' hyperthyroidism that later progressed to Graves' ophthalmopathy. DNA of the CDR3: TGTGCCAGCAGCTTGACGACCTTGAACACTGAAGCTTTCTTT. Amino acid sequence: CASSLTTLNTEAFF.